This T cell receptor beta chain was profiled in a study of CD8 T cells in Susac syndrome. Findings and limits, study-wide: The study conceded that relatively few individuals underwent its TCR sequencing and HLA analysis.

As regards this clonotype: The antigen remains undetermined.

Random-hexamer reverse transcription was applied to about 0.5 to 1 ug RNA. MiXCR, applied by TCRdb to the immunoSEQ multiplex PCR reads, yields one record per CDR3 protein. The sample includes approximately 83,000 distinct CDR3 sequences, about 94% of them seen just once. V lost 0 bases and J 6 bases, leaving 17 bases between the germline ends. Germline V gene lookup returns CDR1 DFQATT and CDR2 SNEGSKA (reference sequence). This CDR3 region has 16 residues. Source material: CD8+ T cells from PBMCs. The TCR originated in a human donor with Susac syndrome. The V and J genes are TRBV20-1 and TRBJ2-2; D is uncertain. In DNA, the CDR3 is TGCAGTGCTAGAGACCATGCATGGCAAGGTGCCGGGGAGCTGTTTTTT. Protein sequence: CSARDHAWQGAGELFF.